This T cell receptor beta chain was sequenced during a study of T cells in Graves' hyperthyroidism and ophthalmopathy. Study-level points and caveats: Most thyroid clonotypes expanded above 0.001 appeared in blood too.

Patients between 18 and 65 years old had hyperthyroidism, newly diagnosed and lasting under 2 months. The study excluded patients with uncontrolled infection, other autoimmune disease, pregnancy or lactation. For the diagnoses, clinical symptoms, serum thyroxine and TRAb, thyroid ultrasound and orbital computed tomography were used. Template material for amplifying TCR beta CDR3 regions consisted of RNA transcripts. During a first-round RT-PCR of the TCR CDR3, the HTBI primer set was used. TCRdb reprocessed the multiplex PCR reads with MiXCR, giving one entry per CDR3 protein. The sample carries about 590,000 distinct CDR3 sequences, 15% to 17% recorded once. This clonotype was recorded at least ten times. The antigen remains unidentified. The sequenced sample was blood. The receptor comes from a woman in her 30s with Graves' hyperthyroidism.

CDR3 protein: CANAIAAGVGYEQYF. CDR3 nucleotides: TGTGCCAACGCTATAGCGGCGGGAGTAGGGTACGAGCAGTACTTC. The rearrangement uses TRBV10-3 and TRBJ2-7, with TRBD2 matching 7 bases. With V trimmed by 10 bases and J by 4 bases, 16 bases remained unmatched. The germline V gene has CDR1 ENHRY and CDR2 SYGVKD. This CDR3 has 15 residues.